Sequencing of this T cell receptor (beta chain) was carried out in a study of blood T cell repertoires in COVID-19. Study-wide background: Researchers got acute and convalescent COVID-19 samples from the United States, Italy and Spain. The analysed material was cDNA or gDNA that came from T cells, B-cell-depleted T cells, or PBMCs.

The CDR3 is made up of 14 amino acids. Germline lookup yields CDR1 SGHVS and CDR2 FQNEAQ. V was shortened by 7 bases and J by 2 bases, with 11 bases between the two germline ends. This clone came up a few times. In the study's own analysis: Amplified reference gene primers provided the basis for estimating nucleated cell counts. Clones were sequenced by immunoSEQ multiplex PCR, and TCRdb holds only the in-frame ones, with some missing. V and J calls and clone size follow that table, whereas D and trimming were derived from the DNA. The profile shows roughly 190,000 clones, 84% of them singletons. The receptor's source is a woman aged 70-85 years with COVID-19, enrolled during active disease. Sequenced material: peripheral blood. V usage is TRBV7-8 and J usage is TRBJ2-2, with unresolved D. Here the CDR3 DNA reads TGTGCCAGCACCCTCATACTAAACACCGGGGAGCTGTTTTTT. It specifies CASTLILNTGELFF.